The next 27 T cell receptor beta chains were all read from a single sample in a study of shared clonotypes between healthy human individuals. CD8 cells regarded as naive lacked CD45RO, were positively chosen for CCR7, and omitted terminally differentiated effector memory CD45RA+ cells. Sequenced by immunoSEQ multiplex PCR; TCRdb stores in-frame clones only, minus some. The sample holds about 1.9 million clones, about 93% seen once. The sequencing input was naive CD8+ T cells from PBMCs. Receptor source: a man between 18 and 29 years old in good health. Some clones in this sample may be carry-over from other donors' samples.

The V call is TRBV7-9, the J call TRBJ2-2; D ambiguous. Deletions cut 2 bases from V and 9 bases from J, with 4 bases between. Per germline, CDR1 SEHNR and CDR2 FQNEAQ (reference sequence). CDR3 length: 11 amino acids. The CDR3 DNA sequence: TGTGCCAGCAGCTTAAGCCGGGAGCTGTTTTTT. Translating it yields CASSLSRELFF.

The rearrangement uses TRBV5-4 and TRBJ2-1; D may be TRBD2 (6 bases). The CDR3 is 16 residues long. The germline V gene encodes CDR1 SGHNT and CDR2 YYREEE (reference sequence). Between the trimmed V and J ends, which lost 4 bases and 6 bases, there was a span of 20 bases. The CDR3 is CASSASRDLGGNEQFF. CDR3 sequence (DNA): TGTGCCAGCAGCGCCAGCCGGGACCTGGGGGGCAATGAGCAGTTCTTC.

This clone was recorded only once. CDR3: CASSPWTGGYEQYF. DNA for the CDR3: TGTGCCAGCAGCCCTTGGACAGGGGGCTACGAGCAGTACTTC. The rearrangement joins TRBV11-2 to TRBJ2-7, with 10 bases matching TRBD1. Germline V gene sequence: CDR1 SGHAT, CDR2 FQNNGV. The CDR3 is 14 amino acids. Trimming removed 5 bases from V and 3 bases from J; junction bases left unmatched: 4.

This clone was observed a single time. Within the sample, other DNA sequences also encode this same CDR3. The chain joins TRBV27 to TRBJ2-3; D ambiguous. CDR1 and CDR2 (germline): MNHEY, SMNVEV (reference sequence). V gave up 2 bases and J gave up 0 bases, with 9 bases separating them. CDR3 length equals 15 residues. The CDR3 DNA sequence: TGTGCCAGCAGTTTAGCAGGTGCTAGCACAGATACGCAGTATTTT. Amino acid sequence: CASSLAGASTDTQYF.

J is TRBJ2-1 and V is TRBV4-1; the D gene could be TRBD1 or TRBD2 (5 bases each). The V gene's germline CDR1 is MGHRA and CDR2 YSYEKL. The CDR3 is 14 amino acids. Trimming left V 0 bases short and J 5 bases short, with 8 bases between. The CDR3 DNA sequence: TGCGCCAGCAGCCAAGATGGGGGAAACAATGAGCAGTTCTTC. As protein: CASSQDGGNNEQFF.

The chain joins TRBV28 to TRBJ1-5; 8 bases fit TRBD1. After removal of 1 base from V and 6 bases from J, the junction contained 5 bases not matched to a gene. The CDR3 totals 15 residues. CDR1 MDHEN and CDR2 SYDVKM come from the germline V gene. The CDR3 loop is CASSLFRGLGQPQHF. CDR3 DNA sequence: TGTGCCAGCAGTTTATTCAGGGGGCTTGGTCAGCCCCAGCATTTT.

This chain uses TRBV28 with TRBJ2-4; 8 nucleotides align to TRBD1. Germline V gives CDR1 MDHEN, CDR2 SYDVKM. V lost 8 bases to trimming and J lost 5 bases; unmatched junction nucleotides: 5. The CDR3 has 13 residues. The chain's CDR3 is CASVPGQENIQYF. CDR3 nucleotides: TGTGCCAGCGTACCGGGACAGGAAAACATTCAGTACTTC.

J is TRBJ1-3 and V is TRBV19; unclear D gene. Trimming cost V 5 bases and J 3 bases, with 20 bases left between them. CDR1 and CDR2 (germline): LNHDA, SQIVND (reference sequence). CDR3 size: 17 residues. The CDR3 DNA sequence: TGTGCCAGTAGTCAAAAGTCGCGCTCATCCTTTGGAAACACCATATATTTT. It yields the protein CASSQKSRSSFGNTIYF.

Only one count was recorded for this clone. This chain joins TRBV4-1 and TRBJ1-3, with unresolved D. The ends were cut back, 4 bases at V and 4 bases at J, with 11 bases in the middle. Germline V CDR1 and CDR2: MGHRA, YSYEKL. The CDR3 covers 14 residues. CDR3 in DNA: TGCGCCAGCAGCCCGCTGATACGGGGAAACACCATATATTTT. Translated: CASSPLIRGNTIYF.

The rearrangement uses TRBV7-8 and TRBJ2-7; 7 bases fit TRBD1. In germline, CDR1 is SGHVS, CDR2 FQNEAQ. The CDR3 runs to 14 residues. Germline trimming cut 4 bases from V and 4 bases from J; bases unmatched to any gene: 7. The CDR3 DNA reads as TGTGCCAGCAGCTCCCGGGACAGACAATACGAGCAGTACTTC. It encodes CASSSRDRQYEQYF. The entire variable domain, with the rest obtained from reference TRBV7-8 and TRBJ2-7, is as follows: GAGVSQSPRYKVAKRGQDVALRCDPISGHVSLFWYQQALGQGPEFLTYFQNEAQLDKSGLPSDRFFAERPEGSVSTLKIQRTQQEDSAVYLCASSSRDRQYEQYFGPGTRLTVT.

This clone appeared a single time. V usage is TRBV19 and J usage is TRBJ2-2; D remains unclear. The germline V gene encodes CDR1 LNHDA and CDR2 SQIVND (reference sequence). Trimming shortened V by 9 bases and J by 0 bases, and 11 bases separated the two germline ends. The CDR3 extends over 14 amino acids. CDR3 residues: CASEPGPNTGELFF. The CDR3 nucleotides are TGTGCCAGCGAGCCCGGTCCGAACACCGGGGAGCTGTTTTTT.

This chain connects TRBV7-9 to TRBJ2-1; D assignment may be TRBD1 or TRBD2 (5 bases each). The V end lost 7 bases, the J end lost 7 bases, and 23 bases lay between the germline ends. The germline V gene has CDR1 SEHNR and CDR2 FQNEAQ (reference sequence). The CDR3 length is 16 residues. CDR3 sequence: CASTSSGTPLSNEQFF. CDR3 in DNA: TGTGCCAGCACCTCAAGTGGGACCCCCTTGAGTAATGAGCAGTTCTTC.

This sequence joins TRBV11-2 and TRBJ2-5; D unresolved. Germline-derived CDR1 and CDR2 are SGHAT and FQNNGV. CDR3 length: 12 residues. The V gene lost 4 bases and the J gene lost 9 bases, with 12 bases spanning the gap. The CDR3: CASSSDGGAQYF. Here the CDR3 DNA reads TGTGCCAGCAGCTCAGACGGTGGGGCCCAGTACTTC.

Turning to this clone: One junction end disagrees with the germline gene, perhaps due to a read error. The rearrangement links TRBV19 to TRBJ1-4; 7 bases are shared with TRBD1. The CDR3 loop spans 14 amino acids. CDR1 is LNHDA and CDR2 is SQIVND in the germline V gene (reference sequence). In DNA form, the CDR3 reads TGTGCCACCCAGGGGGGGACAACGAATGAAAAACTGTTTTTT. Translation: CATQGGTTNEKLFF.

Here the CDR3 reads CASSPRTTGGSYNEQFF. CDR3 DNA sequence: TGTGCCAGCAGCCCTCGGACGACAGGGGGCTCCTACAATGAGCAGTTCTTC. The chain employs TRBV11-3 and TRBJ2-1; TRBD1 matches 9 bases. Germline assignment: CDR1 SGHNT and CDR2 YENEEA. The J segment lost 0 bases and the V segment lost 5 bases, leaving 8 bases of the junction unmatched. This CDR3 region has 17 residues.

The chain is built from TRBV9 and TRBJ1-1; D is undetermined. Germline lookup yields CDR1 SGDLS and CDR2 YYNGEE. This CDR3 has 14 amino acids. V was clipped by 0 bases and J by 7 bases, with 13 bases between them. The CDR3: CASSVEWELGEAFF. CDR3 in DNA: TGTGCCAGCAGCGTAGAGTGGGAGCTTGGTGAAGCTTTCTTT.

The chain links TRBV19 to TRBJ2-7; 12 bases are a match to TRBD1. In germline, CDR1 is LNHDA, CDR2 SQIVND (reference sequence). The CDR3 is 16 amino acids. V was clipped by 6 bases and J by 2 bases; unmatched bases: 8. This CDR3 reads CASRVRGQGATYEQYF. The CDR3 DNA reads TGTGCCAGTAGGGTACGGGGACAGGGGGCAACCTACGAGCAGTACTTC.

This chain links TRBV7-8 with TRBJ1-4; TRBD1 might be the D (5 bases). Germline values: CDR1 SGHVS, CDR2 FQNEAQ. V dropped 5 bases and J dropped 3 bases, with 16 bases sitting between them. The CDR3 runs to 16 residues. CDR3 residues: CASSIPSRGPNEKLFF. The CDR3 DNA reads TGTGCCAGCAGCATCCCATCCCGGGGACCTAATGAAAAACTGTTTTTT.

The chain joins TRBV19 to TRBJ2-2, with 8 nucleotides matching TRBD1. Germline-derived CDR1 and CDR2 are LNHDA and SQIVND (reference sequence). V gave up 7 bases and J gave up 3 bases; unmatched junction bases: 7. This CDR3 is built from 15 residues. DNA of the CDR3: TGTGCCAGTACCCCGGACAGGGAAGACACCGGGGAGCTGTTTTTT. As protein: CASTPDREDTGELFF.

J is TRBJ1-4 and V is TRBV5-1; maybe TRBD1 (5 bases). Germline V gene lookup returns CDR1 SGHRS and CDR2 YFSETQ. V was cut by 2 bases and J by 8 bases, with 13 bases left in between. The CDR3 runs 14 residues. CDR3 in amino acids: CASSFGGEVEKLFF. The CDR3 region has the DNA TGCGCCAGCAGCTTTGGAGGGGAGGTCGAAAAACTGTTTTTT.

As regards this clone: The same CDR3 arises from other DNA sequences in this sample as well. The chain couples TRBV7-8 to TRBJ1-1; the D is unclear. V was pared by 1 base and J by 2 bases, with 5 bases between. This CDR3 is built from 13 residues. CDR1 is SGHVS, CDR2 FQNEAQ, per germline. The CDR3, as DNA: TGTGCCAGCAGCTTAGACAGAAACACTGAAGCTTTCTTT. Its protein is CASSLDRNTEAFF.

In DNA, the CDR3 is TGTGCCAGCAGCGTCGACGGATACACTGAAGCTTTCTTT. It translates to CASSVDGYTEAFF. This chain connects TRBV7-9 to TRBJ1-1; no reliable D call. Trimming pared 5 bases from V and 3 bases from J, leaving 10 bases between. There are 13 residues in the CDR3. CDR1 is SEHNR and CDR2 is FQNEAQ in the germline V gene (reference sequence).

With respect to this clone: The same CDR3 can be traced to other DNA sequences in this sample. The gene calls are TRBV28 and TRBJ1-1; D perhaps matches TRBD1 (5 bases). The CDR3 consists of 14 residues. Germline V gene sequence: CDR1 MDHEN, CDR2 SYDVKM. The germline V and J ends were trimmed by 1 base and 2 bases, with 8 bases remaining between them. As DNA, the CDR3 is TGTGCCAGCAGTTTATTGGGGCTTAACACTGAAGCTTTCTTT. This translates into CASSLLGLNTEAFF.

This chain uses TRBV4-3 with TRBJ2-5; D may be TRBD1 (6 bases). V lost 1 base and J 5 bases, leaving 14 bases between the germline ends. The CDR3 consists of 15 residues. Germline V gives CDR1 LGHNA, CDR2 YSLEER. In DNA form, the CDR3 reads TGCGCCAGCAGCCAAGGGCAGGGGATATGGGAGACCCAGTACTTC. Translation: CASSQGQGIWETQYF.

The rearrangement uses TRBV28 and TRBJ2-2; D not resolved. With 7 bases removed from V and 0 bases from J, the gap between germline ends came to 18 bases. The germline CDR1 and CDR2 sequences are MDHEN and SYDVKM. The CDR3 runs 17 residues. This CDR3 is CASTAPPSLANTGELFF. The CDR3 DNA is TGTGCCAGCACCGCTCCCCCCAGCCTGGCGAACACCGGGGAGCTGTTTTTT.

The chain combines TRBV6-5 with TRBJ2-2, with D tentatively TRBD2 (7 bases). The CDR3 sequence is 15 residues long. Per germline, CDR1 MNHEY and CDR2 SVGAGI. V lost 3 bases to trimming and J lost 5 bases, with 13 bases between them. CDR3 nucleotides: TGTGCCAGCAGTTATCGGGGGGCTATGACCGGGGAGCTGTTTTTT. This encodes CASSYRGAMTGELFF.

The rearrangement links TRBV7-2 to TRBJ1-2, with D possibly being TRBD1 (5 bases). CDR3 length: 14 residues. V was trimmed by 1 base and J by 4 bases, leaving 10 bases between them. The germline V gene encodes CDR1 SGHTA and CDR2 FQGNSA. CDR3 loop: CASSLGGVSYGYTF. The CDR3, as DNA: TGTGCCAGCAGCTTAGGGGGGGTCTCCTATGGCTACACCTTC.